This T cell receptor beta chain was sequenced during a study of blood T cell repertoires in COVID-19 (dated by TCRdb to between 2020 and 2021). With regard to the full study: Collaborator samples came from the United States, Italy and Spain and covered acute and convalescent phases of COVID-19. The prospective study material was composed of cDNA or gDNA derived from T cells, B-cell-depleted T cells, or PBMCs. The dataset comprised deeply sampled blood TCRbeta repertoires from subjects exposed to, actively infected with, or recovered from COVID-19. Where available, HLA class I and class II types were taken from metadata supplied by the sample provider and were not determined by assay-based typing. A de-identified subject ID, COVID-19 status, age in years and sex were almost always included in the sample metadata. Samples were obtained from the ongoing ImmuneRACE study (first 160 participants) and from roughly 1,300 subjects provided by 6 global collaborators. The repertoires were released in a freely available public database intended as a resource for research on the immune response to SARS-CoV-2. Findings and caveats that apply to the study as a whole: The quantity of clinical and demographic metadata differed by source and by participant and was supplied without curation.

From the cysteine up to the phenylalanine, the CDR3 has a length of 15 residues. The DNA shown is the 45-base CDR3, in frame from base 1. V loses 0 bases of germline sequence and J loses 4 bases, and the interval between the two ends is 13 bases. The germline V gene sets CDR1 to MNHNS and CDR2 to SASEGT. Another Seattle source contributed samples from volunteer blood donors who had recovered from COVID-19. Each collaborating institution followed its own protocols to collect whole blood in K2EDTA tubes. For TCRbeta analysis, collaborators shipped samples in one of three forms: frozen whole blood, isolated PBMCs, or DNA extracted from either of those sample types. A note on this clone: Its target antigen remains unknown. Per-nucleotide qualities are absent, and no much larger clonotype sits a single base away.

TCRbeta CDR3 regions were amplified from genomic DNA by means of the immunoSEQ Assay, a bias-controlled multiplex PCR. From the authors' description of their analysis: The number of nucleated cells in each sample was estimated by amplification of reference gene primers within the assay. Sequence reads were collapsed and filtered to measure the absolute abundance of every unique TCRbeta CDR3 rearrangement. For each sample, productive Simpson clonality was calculated as the square root of Simpson's diversity index over productive rearrangements. In TCRdb, the immuneACCESS table is reduced to in-frame sequences with V and J assigned. These tables do not hold every clone; where another copy was compared, an unresolved V gene accounts for under half, and the others remain unexplained. Clone size and V and J calls were adopted from that table, with D and trimming inferred from the DNA. This sample lists 250,000 to 300,000 clones; approximately 82% were detected once. The leading ten clones occupy 3.5% to 5.5% of the sample.

This TCR was recovered from a man aged 55 to 70 who had recovered from COVID-19. The chain joins TRBV6-1 to TRBJ2-7, with TRBD2 perhaps the D gene, on 6 matching bases. Sequencing was done on a sample of peripheral blood. The bases are TGTGCCAGCAGTGAAGCGCCCGGGGGAGCGTACGAGCAGTACTTC. The resulting protein is CASSEAPGGAYEQYF.